Each of the 5 T cell receptor beta chains below was sequenced from the same sample in a study of cytomegalovirus exposure and HLA in healthy donors. PCR amplification relied on 60 Vbeta primers (plus 13 Jbeta primers). Some clones are missing from TCRdb's copy, which holds only in-frame ones; the method was immunoSEQ multiplex PCR. The sample has roughly 110,000 clones, around 61% seen once. Sequences were obtained from PBMCs. Source of these receptors: a woman younger than 45 in good health and CMV-seronegative.

J is TRBJ2-7 and V is TRBV4-1, with TRBD1 identical over 7 bases. Germline values: CDR1 MGHRA, CDR2 YSYEKL. Losses at the gene ends were 4 bases for V and 1 base for J; bases not matched to a gene: 13. There are 17 residues in the CDR3. The CDR3 nucleotides are TGCGCCAGCAGCCCAACCCCGACAGGGAGTCCTTCCTACGAGCAGTACTTC. It is translated as CASSPTPTGSPSYEQYF.

This clone was picked up a small number of times. V gene TRBV4-1 combines with J gene TRBJ2-3; D is possibly TRBD1 (5 bases). V lost 2 bases and J lost 1, with 10 bases in between. CDR3 size: 15 residues. Germline CDR1 MGHRA, CDR2 YSYEKL. CDR3 sequence: CASSQQGFGTDTQYF. DNA of the CDR3: TGCGCCAGCAGCCAACAGGGTTTTGGCACAGATACGCAGTATTTT.

The chain uses TRBV2 and TRBJ1-5; the D gene is possibly TRBD1 (5 bases). Germline-derived CDR1 and CDR2 are SNHLY and FYNNEI. This CDR3 has 15 residues. Trimming removed 4 bases at V and 2 bases at J, with 12 bases between. The CDR3 DNA reads TGTGCCAGCAGTGCCAAAGGGACTGGCAATCAGCCCCAGCATTTT. It is translated as CASSAKGTGNQPQHF.

The chain couples TRBV4-3 to TRBJ2-7, with D unresolved. The germline CDR1 and CDR2 sequences are LGHNA and YSLEER. Trimming removed 1 base at V and 1 base at J, with 5 bases between. The CDR3 extends over 13 amino acids. CDR3 sequence (DNA): TGCGCCAGCAGCCAAGCGACATCCTACGAGCAGTACTTC. Translated: CASSQATSYEQYF.

The gene calls are TRBV7-9 and TRBJ2-2; 7 nucleotides agree with TRBD2. CDR1 is SEHNR, CDR2 FQNEAQ, per germline (reference sequence). V dropped 2 bases and J dropped 2; count of bases not matched to a gene: 8. The CDR3 runs 17 residues. This CDR3 is CASSLRGGSPNTGELFF. The CDR3 DNA sequence: TGTGCCAGCAGCTTACGGGGCGGGAGTCCCAACACCGGGGAGCTGTTTTTT.